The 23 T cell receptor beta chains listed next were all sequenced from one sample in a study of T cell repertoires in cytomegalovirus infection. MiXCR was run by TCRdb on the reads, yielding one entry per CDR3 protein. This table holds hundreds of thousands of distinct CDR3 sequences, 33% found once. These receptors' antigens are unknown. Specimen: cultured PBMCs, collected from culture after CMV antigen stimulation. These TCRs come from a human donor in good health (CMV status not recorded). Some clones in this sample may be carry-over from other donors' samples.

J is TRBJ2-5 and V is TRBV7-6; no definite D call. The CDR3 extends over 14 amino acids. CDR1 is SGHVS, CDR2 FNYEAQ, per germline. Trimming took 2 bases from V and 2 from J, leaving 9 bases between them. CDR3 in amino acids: CASSLSKPQETQYF. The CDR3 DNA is TGTGCCAGCAGCTTATCTAAGCCGCAAGAGACCCAGTACTTC.

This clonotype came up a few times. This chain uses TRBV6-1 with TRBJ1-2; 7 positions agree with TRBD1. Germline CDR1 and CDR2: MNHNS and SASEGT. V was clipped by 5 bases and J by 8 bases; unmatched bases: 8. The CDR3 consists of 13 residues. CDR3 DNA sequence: TGTGCCAGCAGTTCCCGGGACAGTTCGGGCTACACCTTC. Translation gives CASSSRDSSGYTF.

The CDR3 sequence: CSARTFGLANSNTQYF. As DNA, the CDR3 is TGCAGTGCTAGAACTTTCGGACTAGCTAATTCAAATACGCAGTATTTT. The chain employs TRBV20-1 and TRBJ2-3, with 8 bases aligning to TRBD2. With 2 bases clipped from V and 7 bases from J, the junction kept 14 bases outside the gene matches. Germline V CDR1 and CDR2: DFQATT, SNEGSKA (reference sequence). The CDR3 totals 16 residues.

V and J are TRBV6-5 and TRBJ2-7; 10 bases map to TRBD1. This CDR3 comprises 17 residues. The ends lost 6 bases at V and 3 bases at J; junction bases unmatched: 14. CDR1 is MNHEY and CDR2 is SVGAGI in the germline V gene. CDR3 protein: CASRRFRTGGLLYEQYV. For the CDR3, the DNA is TGTGCCAGCAGACGTTTCCGGACAGGGGGATTACTCTACGAGCAGTACGTC.

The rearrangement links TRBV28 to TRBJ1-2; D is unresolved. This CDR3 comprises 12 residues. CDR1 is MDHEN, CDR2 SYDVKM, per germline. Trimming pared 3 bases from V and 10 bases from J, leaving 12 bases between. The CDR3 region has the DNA TGTGCCAGCAGTTTTTCGGTACGGACCTACACCTTC. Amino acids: CASSFSVRTYTF.

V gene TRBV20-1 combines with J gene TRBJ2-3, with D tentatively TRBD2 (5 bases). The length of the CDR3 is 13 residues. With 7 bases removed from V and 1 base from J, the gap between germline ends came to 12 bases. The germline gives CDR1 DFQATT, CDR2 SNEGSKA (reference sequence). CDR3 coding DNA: TGCAGTGATTATCGGGATGGCACAGATACGCAGTATTTT. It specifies CSDYRDGTDTQYF.

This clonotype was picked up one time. CDR3 coding DNA: TGTGCCAGTAGTATAGCCGCAGGGCGCGACTATGGCTACACCTTC. Translated, it gives CASSIAAGRDYGYTF. The genes are TRBV19 and TRBJ1-2; perhaps TRBD1 as D (5 bases). Germline CDR1 and CDR2: LNHDA and SQIVND (reference sequence). Trimming removed 1 base at V and 3 bases at J, with 12 bases between. The CDR3 has 15 amino acids. Based on the CDR3 plus reference TRBV19 and TRBJ1-2, the full variable domain is DGGITQSPKYLFRKEGQNVTLSCEQNLNHDAMYWYRQDPGQGLRLIYYSQIVNDFQKGDIAEGYSVSREKKESFPLTVTSAQKNPTAFYLCASSIAAGRDYGYTFGSGTRLTVV.

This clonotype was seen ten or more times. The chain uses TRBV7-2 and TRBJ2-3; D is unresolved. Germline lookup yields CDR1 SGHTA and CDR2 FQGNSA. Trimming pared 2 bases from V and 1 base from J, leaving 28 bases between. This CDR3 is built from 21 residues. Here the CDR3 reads CASSLRILTGFETVGTDTQYF. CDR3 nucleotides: TGTGCCAGCAGCTTAAGGATACTAACCGGGTTTGAAACGGTGGGCACAGATACGCAGTATTTT.

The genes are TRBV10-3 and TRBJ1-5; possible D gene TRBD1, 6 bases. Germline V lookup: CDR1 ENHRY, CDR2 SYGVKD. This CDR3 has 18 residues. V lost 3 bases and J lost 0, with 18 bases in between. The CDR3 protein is CAISEAGHFLSSNQPQHF. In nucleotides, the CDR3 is TGTGCCATCAGTGAAGCGGGACACTTTCTATCTAGCAATCAGCCCCAGCATTTT.

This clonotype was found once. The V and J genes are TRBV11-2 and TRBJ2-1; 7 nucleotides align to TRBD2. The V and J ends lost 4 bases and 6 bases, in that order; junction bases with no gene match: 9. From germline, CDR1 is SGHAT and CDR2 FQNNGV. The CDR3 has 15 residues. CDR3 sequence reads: CASSSPGRAGNEQFF. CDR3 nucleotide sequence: TGTGCCAGCAGCTCCCCGGGGAGGGCGGGCAATGAGCAGTTCTTC.

This CDR3 reads CASSVTSGRQETQYF. CDR3 DNA: TGTGCCAGCAGCGTGACTAGCGGGAGACAGGAGACCCAGTACTTC. V is TRBV7-2 and J is TRBJ2-5; 12 positions match TRBD2. V shed 5 bases and J 5 bases; nucleotides not matched to a gene: 6. The CDR3 sequence is 15 residues long. The germline gives CDR1 SGHTA, CDR2 FQGNSA.

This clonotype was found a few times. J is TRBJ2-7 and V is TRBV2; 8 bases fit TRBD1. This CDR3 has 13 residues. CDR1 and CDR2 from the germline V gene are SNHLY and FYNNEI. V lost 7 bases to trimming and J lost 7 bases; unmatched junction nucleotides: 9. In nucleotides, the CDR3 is TGTGCCAGCATGAGAGGACAGGGTGAAGAGCAGTACGTC. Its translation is CASMRGQGEEQYV.

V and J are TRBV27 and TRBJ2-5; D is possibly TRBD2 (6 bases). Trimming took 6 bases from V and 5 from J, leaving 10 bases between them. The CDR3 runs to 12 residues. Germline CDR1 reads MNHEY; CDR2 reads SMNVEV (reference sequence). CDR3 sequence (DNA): TGTGCCAGCAGGGGAGCGGGCGAGACCCAGTACTTC. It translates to CASRGAGETQYF.

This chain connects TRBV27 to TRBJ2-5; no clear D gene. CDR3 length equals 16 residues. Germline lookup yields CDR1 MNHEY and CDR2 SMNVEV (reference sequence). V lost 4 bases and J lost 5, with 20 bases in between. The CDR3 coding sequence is TGTGCCAGCAGTTCCCAGACCCCGATCGGAGTGGAGACCCAGTACTTC. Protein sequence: CASSSQTPIGVETQYF.

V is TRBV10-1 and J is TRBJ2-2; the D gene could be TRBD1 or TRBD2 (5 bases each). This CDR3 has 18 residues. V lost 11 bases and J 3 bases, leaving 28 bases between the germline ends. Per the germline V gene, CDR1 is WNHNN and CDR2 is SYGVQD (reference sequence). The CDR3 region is CAGPGYDRDPRDTGELFF. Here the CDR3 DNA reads TGCGCCGGCCCTGGCTACGACCGGGACCCAAGGGACACCGGGGAGCTGTTTTTT.

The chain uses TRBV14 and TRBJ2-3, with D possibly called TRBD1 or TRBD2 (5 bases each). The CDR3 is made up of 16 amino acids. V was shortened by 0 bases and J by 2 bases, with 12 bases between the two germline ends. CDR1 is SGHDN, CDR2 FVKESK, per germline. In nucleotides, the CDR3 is TGTGCCAGCAGCCAAGATTCCGAGGGACCCACAGATACGCAGTATTTT. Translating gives CASSQDSEGPTDTQYF.

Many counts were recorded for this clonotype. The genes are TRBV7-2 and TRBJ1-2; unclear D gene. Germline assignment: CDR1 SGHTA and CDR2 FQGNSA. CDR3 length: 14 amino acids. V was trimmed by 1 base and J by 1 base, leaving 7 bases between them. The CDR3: CASSLVGDNYGYTF. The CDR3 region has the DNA TGTGCCAGCAGCTTAGTTGGGGATAACTATGGCTACACCTTC. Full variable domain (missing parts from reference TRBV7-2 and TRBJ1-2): GAGVSQSPSNKVTEKGKDVELRCDPISGHTALYWYRQSLGQGLEFLIYFQGNSAPDKSGLPSDRFSAERTGGSVSTLTIQRTQQEDSAVYLCASSLVGDNYGYTFGSGTRLTVV.

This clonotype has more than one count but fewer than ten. The CDR3 spells CASSSRNTYEQYV. The DNA for the CDR3 is TGTGCCAGCAGTTCCAGGAATACCTACGAGCAGTACGTC. J is TRBJ2-7 and V is TRBV27, with no clear D. V lost 4 bases, J lost 2 bases, and 9 bases lay in between. Germline loops: CDR1 MNHEY, CDR2 SMNVEV (reference sequence). The CDR3 is made up of 13 amino acids.

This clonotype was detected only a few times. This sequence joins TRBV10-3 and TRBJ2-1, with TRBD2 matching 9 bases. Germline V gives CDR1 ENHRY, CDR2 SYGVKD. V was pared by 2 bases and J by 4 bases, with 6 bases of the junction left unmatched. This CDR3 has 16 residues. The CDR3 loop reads CAISEAQLAGYNEQFF. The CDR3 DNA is TGTGCCATCAGTGAGGCTCAGCTAGCGGGGTACAATGAGCAGTTCTTC.

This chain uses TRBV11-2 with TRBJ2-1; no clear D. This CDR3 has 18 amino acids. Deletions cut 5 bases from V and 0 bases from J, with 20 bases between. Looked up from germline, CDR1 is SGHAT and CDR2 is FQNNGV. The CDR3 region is CASSGYLGPTSSYNEQFF. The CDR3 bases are TGTGCCAGCAGCGGATACTTAGGGCCCACGAGCTCCTACAATGAGCAGTTCTTC.

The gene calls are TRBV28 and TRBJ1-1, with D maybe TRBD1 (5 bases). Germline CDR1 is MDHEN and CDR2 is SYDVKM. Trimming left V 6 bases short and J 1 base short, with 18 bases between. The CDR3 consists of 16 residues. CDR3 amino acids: CASSPPGGGWNTEAFF. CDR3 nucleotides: TGTGCCAGCAGCCCTCCCGGGGGGGGGTGGAACACTGAAGCTTTCTTT.

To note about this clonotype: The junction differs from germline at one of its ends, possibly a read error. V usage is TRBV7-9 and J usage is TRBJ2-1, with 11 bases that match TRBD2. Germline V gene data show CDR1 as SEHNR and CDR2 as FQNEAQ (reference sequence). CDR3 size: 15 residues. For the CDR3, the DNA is TGTGCCAGCAGCGTAGCGGGAGGGGACTACAATGAGCAGTTCTTC. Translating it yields CASSVAGGDYNEQFF.

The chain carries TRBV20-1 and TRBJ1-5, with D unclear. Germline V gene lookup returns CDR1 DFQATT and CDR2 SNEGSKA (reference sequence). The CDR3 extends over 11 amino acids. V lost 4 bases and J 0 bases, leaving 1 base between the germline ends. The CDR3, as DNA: TGCAGTGCTAATAGCAATCAGCCCCAGCATTTT. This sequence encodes CSANSNQPQHF.